The entry that follows covers one TCR beta chain sequence. The CDR3 runs to 13 residues. Looked up from germline, CDR1 is LNHDA and CDR2 is SQIVND (reference sequence). Trimming removed 7 bases from V and 7 bases from J, with 16 bases in between. This record belongs to a study of blood T cell repertoires in COVID-19. About the study: Acute-phase and convalescent COVID-19 samples originated in the United States, Italy and Spain. T cells, B-cell-depleted T cells, or PBMCs supplied cDNA or gDNA.

Per the original methods: Reference gene primers were amplified, and this amplification served to estimate nucleated cell counts. Method: immunoSEQ multiplex PCR; TCRdb's copy keeps in-frame clones and lacks some. That table is the source of V, J and clone size, and D and trimming were worked out from the DNA. This table holds about 170,000 clones, about 89% found once. The receptor comes from a man between 65 and 85 years old with acute or convalescent COVID-19. Sequencing input: peripheral blood. The rearrangement uses TRBV19 and TRBJ2-5; tentatively, D is TRBD1 (6 bases). The CDR3 region has the DNA TGTGCCAGTACCGCAGGGGAACGGGGGACCCAGTACTTC. As protein: CASTAGERGTQYF.